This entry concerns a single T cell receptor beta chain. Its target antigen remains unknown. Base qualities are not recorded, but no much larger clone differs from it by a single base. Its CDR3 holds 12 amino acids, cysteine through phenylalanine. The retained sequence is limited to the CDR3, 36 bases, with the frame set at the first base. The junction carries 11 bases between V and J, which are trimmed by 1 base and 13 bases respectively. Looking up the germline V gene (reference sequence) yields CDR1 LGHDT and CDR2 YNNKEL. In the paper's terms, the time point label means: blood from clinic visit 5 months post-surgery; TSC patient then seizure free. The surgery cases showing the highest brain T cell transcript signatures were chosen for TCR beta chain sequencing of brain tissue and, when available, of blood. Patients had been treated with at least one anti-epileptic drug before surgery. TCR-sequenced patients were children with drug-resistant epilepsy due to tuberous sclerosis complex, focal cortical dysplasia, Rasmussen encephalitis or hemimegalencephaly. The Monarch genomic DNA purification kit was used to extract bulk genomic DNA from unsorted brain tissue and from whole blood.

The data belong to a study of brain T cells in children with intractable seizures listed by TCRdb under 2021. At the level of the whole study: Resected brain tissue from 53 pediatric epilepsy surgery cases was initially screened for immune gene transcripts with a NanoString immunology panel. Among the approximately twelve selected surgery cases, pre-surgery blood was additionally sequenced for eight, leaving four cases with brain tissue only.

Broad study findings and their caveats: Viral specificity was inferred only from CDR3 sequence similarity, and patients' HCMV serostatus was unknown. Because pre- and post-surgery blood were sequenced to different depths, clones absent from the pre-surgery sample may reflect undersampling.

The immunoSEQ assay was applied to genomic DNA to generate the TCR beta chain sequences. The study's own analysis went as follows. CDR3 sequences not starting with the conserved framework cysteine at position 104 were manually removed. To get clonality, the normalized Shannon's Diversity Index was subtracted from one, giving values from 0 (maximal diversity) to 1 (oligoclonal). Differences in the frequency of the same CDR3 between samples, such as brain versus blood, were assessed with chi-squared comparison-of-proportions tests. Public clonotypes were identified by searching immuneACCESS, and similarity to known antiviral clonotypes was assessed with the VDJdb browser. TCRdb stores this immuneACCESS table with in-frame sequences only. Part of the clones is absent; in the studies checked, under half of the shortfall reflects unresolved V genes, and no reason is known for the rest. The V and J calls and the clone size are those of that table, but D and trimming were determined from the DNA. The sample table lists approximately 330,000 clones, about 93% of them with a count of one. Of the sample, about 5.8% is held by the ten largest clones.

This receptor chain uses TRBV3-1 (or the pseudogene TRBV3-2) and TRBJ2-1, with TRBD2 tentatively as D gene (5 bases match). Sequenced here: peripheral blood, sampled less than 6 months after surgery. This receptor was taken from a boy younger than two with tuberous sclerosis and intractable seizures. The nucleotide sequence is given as TGTGCCAGCAGCCAAGTGGCGGGTCTCCAGTTCTTC. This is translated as CASSQVAGLQFF.